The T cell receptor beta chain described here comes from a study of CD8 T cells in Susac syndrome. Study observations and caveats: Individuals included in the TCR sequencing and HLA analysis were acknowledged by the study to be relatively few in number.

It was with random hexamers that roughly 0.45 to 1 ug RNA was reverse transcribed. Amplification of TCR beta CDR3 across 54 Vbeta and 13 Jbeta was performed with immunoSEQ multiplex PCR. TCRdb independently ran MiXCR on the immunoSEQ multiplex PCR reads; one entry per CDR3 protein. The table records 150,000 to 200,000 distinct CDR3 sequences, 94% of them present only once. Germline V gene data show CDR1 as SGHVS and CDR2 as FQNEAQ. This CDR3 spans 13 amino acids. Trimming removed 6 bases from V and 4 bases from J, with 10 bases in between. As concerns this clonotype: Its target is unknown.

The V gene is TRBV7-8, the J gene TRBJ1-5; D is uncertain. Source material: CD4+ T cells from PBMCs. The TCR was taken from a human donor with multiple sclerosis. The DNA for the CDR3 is TGTGCCAGCAGAAAAGGCATGAATCAGCCCCAGCATTTT. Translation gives CASRKGMNQPQHF.